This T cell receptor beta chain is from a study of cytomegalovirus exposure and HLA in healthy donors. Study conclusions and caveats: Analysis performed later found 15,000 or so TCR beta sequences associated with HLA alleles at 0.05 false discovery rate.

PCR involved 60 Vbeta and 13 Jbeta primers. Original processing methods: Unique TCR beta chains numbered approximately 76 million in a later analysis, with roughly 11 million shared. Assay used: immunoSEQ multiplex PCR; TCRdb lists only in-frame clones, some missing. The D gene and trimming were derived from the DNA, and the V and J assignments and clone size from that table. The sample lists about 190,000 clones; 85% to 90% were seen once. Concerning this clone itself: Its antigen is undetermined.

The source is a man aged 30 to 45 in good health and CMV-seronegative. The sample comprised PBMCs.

CDR3 DNA sequence: TGTGCCAGCAGTGAGCACAGGGGATCCGGCTACACCTTC. It translates to CASSEHRGSGYTF. J is TRBJ1-2 and V is TRBV25-1, with 7 positions matching TRBD1. V was clipped by 3 bases and J by 8 bases; unmatched bases: 6. The CDR3 spans 13 residues. Germline lookup yields CDR1 MGHDK and CDR2 SYGVNS.